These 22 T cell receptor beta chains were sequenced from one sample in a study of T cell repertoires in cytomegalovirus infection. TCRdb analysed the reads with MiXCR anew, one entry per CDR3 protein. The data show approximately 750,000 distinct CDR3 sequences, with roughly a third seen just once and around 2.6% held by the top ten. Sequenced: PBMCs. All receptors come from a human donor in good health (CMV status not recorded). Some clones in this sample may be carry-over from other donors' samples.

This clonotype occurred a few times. CDR3 coding DNA: TGTGCCAGCAGTCCGCCTGGACAGGGAAGGGGCGAGCAGTACTTC. Translated: CASSPPGQGRGEQYF. The rearrangement joins TRBV6-5 to TRBJ2-7; 8 bases fit TRBD1. Germline V CDR1 and CDR2: MNHEY, SVGAGI. The CDR3 has 15 residues. The J segment lost 6 bases and the V segment lost 5 bases, leaving 12 bases of the junction unmatched.

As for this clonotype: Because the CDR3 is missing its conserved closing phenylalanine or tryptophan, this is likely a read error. The CDR3 nucleotides are TGTGCCAGCAGGCACCAGGGGTACGAGCAGTACTTA. This translates into CASRHQGYEQYL. This sequence joins TRBV7-9 and TRBJ2-7; a weak D match, TRBD1 (6 bases). Trimming stripped 6 bases from V and 4 bases from J, with 10 bases between. The CDR3 runs to 12 residues. CDR1 is SEHNR and CDR2 is FQNEAQ in the germline V gene (reference sequence).

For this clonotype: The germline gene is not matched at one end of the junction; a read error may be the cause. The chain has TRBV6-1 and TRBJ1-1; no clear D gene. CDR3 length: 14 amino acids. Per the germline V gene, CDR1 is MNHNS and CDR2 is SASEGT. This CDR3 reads CASSEGQAPSGAFF. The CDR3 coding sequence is TGTGCCAGCAGCGAAGGGCAGGCGCCATCCGGAGCTTTCTTT.

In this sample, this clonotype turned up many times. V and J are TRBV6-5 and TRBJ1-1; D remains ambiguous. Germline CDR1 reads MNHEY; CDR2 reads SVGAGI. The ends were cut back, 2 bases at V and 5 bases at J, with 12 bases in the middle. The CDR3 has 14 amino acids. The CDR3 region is CASSYGGRATEAFF. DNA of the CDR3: TGTGCCAGCAGTTACGGTGGTCGAGCGACTGAAGCTTTCTTT.

The CDR3 is CASSPRVQNYGYTF. CDR3 nucleotides: TGTGCCAGCAGTCCCCGGGTCCAAAACTATGGCTACACCTTC. V and J are TRBV12-3 or TRBV12-4 and TRBJ1-2; D is undetermined. This CDR3 comprises 14 residues. Trimming stripped 5 bases from V and 2 bases from J, with 12 bases between.

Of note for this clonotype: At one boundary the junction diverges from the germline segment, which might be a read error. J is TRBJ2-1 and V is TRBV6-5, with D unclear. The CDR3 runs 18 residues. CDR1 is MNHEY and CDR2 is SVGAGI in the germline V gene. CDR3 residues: CAISYSMGGKSSYNEQFF. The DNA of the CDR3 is TGTGCCATCAGTTACTCGATGGGCGGAAAGAGCTCCTACAATGAGCAGTTCTTC.

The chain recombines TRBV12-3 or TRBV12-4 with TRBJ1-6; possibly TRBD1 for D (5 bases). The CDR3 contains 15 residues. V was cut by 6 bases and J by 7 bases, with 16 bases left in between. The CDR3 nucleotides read TGTGCCAGCAGCCAAGGGAACGGGGCCAATTCACCCCTCCACTTT. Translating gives CASSQGNGANSPLHF.

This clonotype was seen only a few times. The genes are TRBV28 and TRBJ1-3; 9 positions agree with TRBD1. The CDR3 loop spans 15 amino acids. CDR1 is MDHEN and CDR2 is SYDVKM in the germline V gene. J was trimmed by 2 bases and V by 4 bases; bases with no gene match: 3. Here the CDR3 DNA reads TGTGCCAGCAGTTCCGGGACAGGGACTGGAAACACCATATATTTT. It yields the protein CASSSGTGTGNTIYF.

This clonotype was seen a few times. CDR3 nucleotide sequence: TGTGCCAGTCGACAGGGCTACACTGAAGCTTTCTTT. Residues: CASRQGYTEAFF. The chain carries TRBV6-1 and TRBJ1-1; 7 positions match TRBD1. CDR1 is MNHNS, CDR2 SASEGT, per germline. CDR3 length equals 12 residues. V lost 9 bases and J lost 3; bases outside the gene matches: 4.

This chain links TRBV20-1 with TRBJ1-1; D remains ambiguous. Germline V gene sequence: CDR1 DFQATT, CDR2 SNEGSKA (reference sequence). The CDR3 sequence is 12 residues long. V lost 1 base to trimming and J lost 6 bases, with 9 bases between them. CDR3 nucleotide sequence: TGCAGTGCTAGAGCCGACAAACCTGAAGCTTTCTTT. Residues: CSARADKPEAFF.

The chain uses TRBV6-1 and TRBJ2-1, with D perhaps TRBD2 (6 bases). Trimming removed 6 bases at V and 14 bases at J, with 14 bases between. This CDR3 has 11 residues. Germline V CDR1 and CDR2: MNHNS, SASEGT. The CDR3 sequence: CASRVGLGEFF. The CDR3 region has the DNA TGTGCCAGCAGAGTGGGACTGGGGGAGTTCTTC.

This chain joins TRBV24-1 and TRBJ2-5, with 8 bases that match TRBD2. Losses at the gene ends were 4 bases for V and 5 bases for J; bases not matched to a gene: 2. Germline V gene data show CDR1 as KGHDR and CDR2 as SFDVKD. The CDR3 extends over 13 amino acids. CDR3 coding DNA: TGTGCCACCAGTGAGACTAGCGCCGAGACCCAGTACTTC. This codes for CATSETSAETQYF.

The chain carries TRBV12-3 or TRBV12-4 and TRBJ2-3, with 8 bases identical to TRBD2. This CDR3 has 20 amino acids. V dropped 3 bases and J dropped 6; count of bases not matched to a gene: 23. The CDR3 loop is CASSFSRLAGNQIWGDTQYF. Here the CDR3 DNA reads TGTGCCAGCAGTTTTAGTCGGCTAGCGGGTAATCAAATTTGGGGCGATACGCAGTATTTT.

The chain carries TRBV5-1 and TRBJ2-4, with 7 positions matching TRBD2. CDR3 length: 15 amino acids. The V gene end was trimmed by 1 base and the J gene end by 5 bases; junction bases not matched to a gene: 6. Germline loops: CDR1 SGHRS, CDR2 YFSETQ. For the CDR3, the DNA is TGCGCCAGCAGCTTGACTTCCCGGGGGGAAAACATTCAGTACTTC. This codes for CASSLTSRGENIQYF.

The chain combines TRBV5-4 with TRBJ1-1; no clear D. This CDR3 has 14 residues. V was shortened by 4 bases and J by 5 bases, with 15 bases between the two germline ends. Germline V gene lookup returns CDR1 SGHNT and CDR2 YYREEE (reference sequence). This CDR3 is CASSLDRSLTEAFF. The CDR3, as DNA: TGTGCCAGCAGCCTGGACCGTTCGCTTACTGAAGCTTTCTTT.

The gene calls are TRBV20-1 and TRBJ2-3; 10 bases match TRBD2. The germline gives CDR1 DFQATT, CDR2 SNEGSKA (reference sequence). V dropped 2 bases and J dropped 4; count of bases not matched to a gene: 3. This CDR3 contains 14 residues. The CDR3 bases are TGCAGTGCTAGACTAGCGGGAGTGTCAGATACGCAGTATTTT. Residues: CSARLAGVSDTQYF.

The CDR3: CASSSEPRTSGRAYNEQFF. CDR3 DNA sequence: TGTGCCAGCAGCTCCGAGCCTAGGACTAGCGGGAGGGCCTACAATGAGCAGTTCTTC. The chain has TRBV5-4 and TRBJ2-1; TRBD2 matches at 15 bases. V lost 3 bases, J lost 2 bases, and 9 bases stayed unmatched. This CDR3 spans 19 amino acids. Per germline, CDR1 SGHNT and CDR2 YYREEE (reference sequence).

CDR3 in amino acids: CASSAGAGATVDTQYF. Written as DNA, the CDR3 is TGTGCCAGCAGCGCTGGGGCGGGAGCTACGGTAGATACGCAGTATTTT. The chain has TRBV7-2 and TRBJ2-3; 7 nucleotides agree with TRBD2. In germline, CDR1 is SGHTA, CDR2 FQGNSA. CDR3 length: 16 residues. V lost 5 bases and J lost 5; bases outside the gene matches: 13.

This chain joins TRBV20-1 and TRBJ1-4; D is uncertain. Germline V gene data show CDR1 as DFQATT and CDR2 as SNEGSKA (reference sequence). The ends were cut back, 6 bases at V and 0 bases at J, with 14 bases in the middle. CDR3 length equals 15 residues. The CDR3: CSAREANPTNEKLFF. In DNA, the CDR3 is TGCAGTGCCCGTGAGGCCAATCCAACTAATGAAAAACTGTTTTTT.

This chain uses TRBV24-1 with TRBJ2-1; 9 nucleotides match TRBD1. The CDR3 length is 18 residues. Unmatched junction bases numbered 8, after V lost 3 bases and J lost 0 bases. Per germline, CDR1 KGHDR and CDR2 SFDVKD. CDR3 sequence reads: CATSDGTGSEGSYNEQFF. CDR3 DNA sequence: TGTGCCACCAGTGATGGGACAGGGTCCGAGGGCTCCTACAATGAGCAGTTCTTC.

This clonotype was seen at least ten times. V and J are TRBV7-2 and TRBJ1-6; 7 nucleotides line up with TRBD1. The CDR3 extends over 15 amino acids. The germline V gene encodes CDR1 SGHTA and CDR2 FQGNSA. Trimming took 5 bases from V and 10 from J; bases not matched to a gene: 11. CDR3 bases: TGTGCCAGCAGCGCACGACAGGGCTTTGGATCACCCCTCCACTTT. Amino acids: CASSARQGFGSPLHF.

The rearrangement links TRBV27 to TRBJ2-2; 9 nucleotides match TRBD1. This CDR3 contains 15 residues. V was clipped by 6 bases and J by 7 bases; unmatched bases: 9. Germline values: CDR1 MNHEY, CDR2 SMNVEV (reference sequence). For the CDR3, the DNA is TGTGCCAGCAGGCCGGGACAGGGTCCGTTCGGGGAGCTGTTTTTT. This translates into CASRPGQGPFGELFF.